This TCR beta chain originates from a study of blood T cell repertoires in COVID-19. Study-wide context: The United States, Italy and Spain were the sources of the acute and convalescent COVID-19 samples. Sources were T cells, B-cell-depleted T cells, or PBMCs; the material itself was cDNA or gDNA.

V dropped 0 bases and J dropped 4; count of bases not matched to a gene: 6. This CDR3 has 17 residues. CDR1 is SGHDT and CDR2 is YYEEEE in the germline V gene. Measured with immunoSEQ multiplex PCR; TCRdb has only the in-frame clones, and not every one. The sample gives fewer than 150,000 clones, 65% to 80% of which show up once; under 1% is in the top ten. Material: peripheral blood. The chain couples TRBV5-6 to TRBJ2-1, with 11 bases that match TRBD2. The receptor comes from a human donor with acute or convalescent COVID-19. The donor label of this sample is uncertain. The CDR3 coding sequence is TGTGCCAGCAGCTTGGTTACTAGCGGGGGCGATTACAATGAGCAGTTCTTC. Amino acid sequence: CASSLVTSGGDYNEQFF.